The subject of this entry is one T cell receptor (beta chain). The data derive from a study of T cell changes during pregnancy in multiple sclerosis. Sequenced by immunoSEQ multiplex PCR; TCRdb stores in-frame clones only, minus some. This table holds approximately 61,000 clones, around 90% found once. This receptor was obtained from a female donor with multiple sclerosis, enrolled in a pregnancy study. Sequenced material: peripheral blood, taken in the first trimester of pregnancy.

The DNA for the CDR3 is TGTGCCAGCAGGCGACAGGGCGGCACAGATACGCAGTATTTT. This sequence encodes CASRRQGGTDTQYF. The J gene is TRBJ2-3, the V gene TRBV6-4; 7 bases are shared with TRBD1. Germline V gene data show CDR1 as MRHNA and CDR2 as SNTAGT. The CDR3 spans 14 residues. V shed 6 bases and J 1 base; nucleotides not matched to a gene: 4.